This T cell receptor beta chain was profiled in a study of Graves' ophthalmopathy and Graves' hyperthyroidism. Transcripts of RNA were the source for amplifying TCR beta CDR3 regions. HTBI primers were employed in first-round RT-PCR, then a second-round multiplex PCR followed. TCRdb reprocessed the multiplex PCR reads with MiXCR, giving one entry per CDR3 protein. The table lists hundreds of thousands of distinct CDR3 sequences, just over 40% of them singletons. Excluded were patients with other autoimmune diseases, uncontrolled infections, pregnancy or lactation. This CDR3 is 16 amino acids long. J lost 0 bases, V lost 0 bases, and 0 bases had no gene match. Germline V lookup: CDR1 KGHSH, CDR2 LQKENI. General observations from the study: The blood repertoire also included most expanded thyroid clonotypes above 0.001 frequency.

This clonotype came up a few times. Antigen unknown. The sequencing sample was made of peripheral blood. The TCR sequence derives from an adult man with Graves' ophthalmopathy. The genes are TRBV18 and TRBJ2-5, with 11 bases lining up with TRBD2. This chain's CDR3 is CASSPPGLADQETQYF. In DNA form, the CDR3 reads TGTGCCAGCTCACCACCGGGACTAGCGGACCAAGAGACCCAGTACTTC.